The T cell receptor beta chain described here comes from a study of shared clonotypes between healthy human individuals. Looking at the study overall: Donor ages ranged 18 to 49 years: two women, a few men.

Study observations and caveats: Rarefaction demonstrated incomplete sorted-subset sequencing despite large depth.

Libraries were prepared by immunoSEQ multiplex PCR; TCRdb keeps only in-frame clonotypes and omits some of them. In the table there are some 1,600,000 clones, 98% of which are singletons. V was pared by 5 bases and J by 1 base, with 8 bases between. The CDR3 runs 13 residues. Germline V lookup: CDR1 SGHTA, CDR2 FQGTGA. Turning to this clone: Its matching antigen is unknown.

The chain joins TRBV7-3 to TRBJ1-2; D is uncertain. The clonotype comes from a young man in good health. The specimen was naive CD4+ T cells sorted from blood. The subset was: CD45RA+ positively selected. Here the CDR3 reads CASSQGRNYGYTF. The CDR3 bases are TGTGCCAGCAGCCAAGGGCGTAACTATGGCTACACCTTC.